Listed below are T cell receptor beta chains from one sample, sequenced in a study of blood T cell repertoires in COVID-19. TCRdb's table, derived via immunoSEQ multiplex PCR, lists solely in-frame clones and lacks some. The sample shows about 240,000 clones, 75% to 90% of them seen only once. Sequencing input: peripheral blood. These receptors were obtained from a man in his sixties who had recovered from COVID-19. Both conserved end residues are part of each CDR3. The order of the fields is J gene, V gene, D gene, clone size, CDR3 protein, CDR3 DNA. The D gene is left open where the match is weak. Clone size is stated in some rows and not others, as once, few, many or a class when expanded.

J gene: TRBJ1-1; V gene: TRBV19; D gene: TRBD1; clone size: .; CDR3 protein: CASSADRAETSEAFF; CDR3 DNA: TGTGCCAGTAGTGCCGACAGGGCTGAGACGTCTGAAGCTTTCTTT
J gene: TRBJ1-3; V gene: TRBV5-1; D gene: .; clone size: .; CDR3 protein: CASSLGGQPGNTIYF; CDR3 DNA: TGCGCCAGCAGCTTGGGTGGACAGCCTGGAAACACCATATATTTT
J gene: TRBJ2-7; V gene: TRBV27; D gene: .; clone size: .; CDR3 protein: CASSTRQSSYEQYF; CDR3 DNA: TGTGCCAGCAGCACACGACAGTCCTCCTACGAGCAGTACTTC
J gene: TRBJ2-1; V gene: TRBV6-5; D gene: TRBD1; clone size: .; CDR3 protein: CASTPGRGHEQFF; CDR3 DNA: TGTGCCAGCACCCCGGGCAGGGGGCACGAGCAGTTCTTC
J gene: TRBJ2-1; V gene: TRBV12-3/TRBV12-4; D gene: .; clone size: .; CDR3 protein: CASSPGPRQFF; CDR3 DNA: TGTGCCAGCAGCCCGGGTCCACGACAGTTCTTC
J gene: TRBJ1-5; V gene: TRBV5-1; D gene: .; clone size: .; CDR3 protein: CASSIDGVSNQPQHF; CDR3 DNA: TGCGCCAGCAGCATCGACGGGGTTAGCAATCAGCCCCAGCATTTT
J gene: TRBJ2-3; V gene: TRBV7-2; D gene: TRBD1; clone size: .; CDR3 protein: CASSPRDRGRDTQYF; CDR3 DNA: TGTGCCAGCAGTCCCCGGGACAGGGGAAGGGATACGCAGTATTTT
J gene: TRBJ1-6; V gene: TRBV6-5; D gene: .; clone size: .; CDR3 protein: CASSPEGDVSPLHF; CDR3 DNA: TGTGCCAGCAGCCCCGAGGGTGACGTTTCACCCCTCCACTTT
J gene: TRBJ2-7; V gene: TRBV19; D gene: TRBD1; clone size: few; CDR3 protein: CASSIGDRFHEQYF; CDR3 DNA: TGTGCCAGTAGTATAGGGGACAGATTCCACGAGCAGTACTTC
J gene: TRBJ2-3; V gene: TRBV7-8; D gene: .; clone size: few; CDR3 protein: CASRTGGAGETDTQYF; CDR3 DNA: TGTGCCAGCAGAACAGGGGGGGCAGGGGAAACAGATACGCAGTATTTT
J gene: TRBJ2-5; V gene: TRBV18; D gene: TRBD1; clone size: .; CDR3 protein: CASSPGTGTETQYF; CDR3 DNA: TGTGCCAGCTCACCCGGGACAGGGACAGAGACCCAGTACTTC
J gene: TRBJ2-5; V gene: TRBV7-9; D gene: TRBD2; clone size: .; CDR3 protein: CASSSPWAGGLETQYF; CDR3 DNA: TGTGCCAGCAGCTCACCATGGGCGGGGGGGCTAGAGACCCAGTACTTC
J gene: TRBJ2-3; V gene: TRBV9; D gene: TRBD2; clone size: once; CDR3 protein: CASTSGGSTDTQYF; CDR3 DNA: TGTGCCAGCACCTCGGGGGGGAGCACAGATACGCAGTATTTT
J gene: TRBJ1-6; V gene: TRBV6-5; D gene: TRBD1; clone size: .; CDR3 protein: CASNTNRGLNSPLHF; CDR3 DNA: TGTGCCAGCAACACCAACAGGGGGCTGAATTCACCCCTCCACTTT
J gene: TRBJ2-3; V gene: TRBV29-1; D gene: TRBD1; clone size: .; CDR3 protein: CSATSGQSDTQYF; CDR3 DNA: TGCAGCGCGACATCGGGACAGTCAGATACGCAGTATTTT
J gene: TRBJ2-3; V gene: TRBV30; D gene: TRBD1; clone size: .; CDR3 protein: CAWTRQGEGDTQYF; CDR3 DNA: TGTGCCTGGACCAGACAGGGGGAAGGGGATACGCAGTATTTT
J gene: TRBJ1-4; V gene: TRBV6-5; D gene: TRBD1; clone size: .; CDR3 protein: CASSYRGPQGEEKLFF; CDR3 DNA: TGTGCCAGCAGTTACCGAGGACCGCAGGGGGAGGAAAAACTGTTTTTT
J gene: TRBJ2-7; V gene: TRBV28; D gene: TRBD2; clone size: .; CDR3 protein: CASRRGGSSYEQYF; CDR3 DNA: TGTGCCAGCCGGCGCGGGGGGTCCAGCTACGAGCAGTACTTC
J gene: TRBJ2-1; V gene: TRBV19; D gene: TRBD2; clone size: .; CDR3 protein: CASSIDGGAQFF; CDR3 DNA: TGTGCCAGTAGTATAGACGGGGGGGCGCAGTTCTTC
J gene: TRBJ1-1; V gene: TRBV30; D gene: .; clone size: .; CDR3 protein: CAWTQVTEAFF; CDR3 DNA: TGTGCCTGGACACAGGTGACTGAAGCTTTCTTT
J gene: TRBJ1-5; V gene: TRBV7-4; D gene: .; clone size: .; CDR3 protein: CASSWDTRNQPQHF; CDR3 DNA: TGTGCCAGCAGCTGGGACACACGCAATCAGCCCCAGCATTTT
J gene: TRBJ2-3; V gene: TRBV6-1; D gene: .; clone size: .; CDR3 protein: CASSEARTASRTDTQYF; CDR3 DNA: TGTGCCAGCAGTGAAGCGAGGACAGCGAGCCGCACAGATACGCAGTATTTT
J gene: TRBJ2-5; V gene: TRBV19; D gene: TRBD2; clone size: .; CDR3 protein: CASTKAGGYQETQYF; CDR3 DNA: TGTGCCAGTACCAAAGCGGGGGGGTACCAAGAGACCCAGTACTTC
J gene: TRBJ2-7; V gene: TRBV18; D gene: .; clone size: few; CDR3 protein: CASSPQPLQGAYEQYF; CDR3 DNA: TGTGCCAGCTCACCTCAACCACTACAGGGCGCCTACGAGCAGTACTTC
J gene: TRBJ2-1; V gene: TRBV4-1; D gene: TRBD1; clone size: .; CDR3 protein: CASSRRTGGNDEQFF; CDR3 DNA: TGCGCCAGCAGCCGAAGGACAGGGGGTAATGATGAGCAGTTCTTC
J gene: TRBJ1-5; V gene: TRBV9; D gene: .; clone size: .; CDR3 protein: CASSEGHGDQPQHF; CDR3 DNA: TGTGCCAGCAGCGAGGGACACGGGGATCAGCCCCAGCATTTT
J gene: TRBJ1-1; V gene: TRBV6-5; D gene: .; clone size: .; CDR3 protein: CASSISRGAAEAFF; CDR3 DNA: TGTGCCAGCAGTATTAGCCGGGGGGCCGCTGAAGCTTTCTTT
J gene: TRBJ1-6; V gene: TRBV2; D gene: .; clone size: .; CDR3 protein: CASSTDSSYNSPLHF; CDR3 DNA: TGTGCCAGCAGCACGGACAGCTCCTATAATTCACCCCTCCACTTT
J gene: TRBJ2-2; V gene: TRBV9; D gene: TRBD2; clone size: .; CDR3 protein: CASSVVQGRDTGELFF; CDR3 DNA: TGTGCCAGCAGCGTAGTACAAGGGAGGGACACCGGGGAGCTGTTTTTT
J gene: TRBJ2-1; V gene: TRBV15; D gene: TRBD2; clone size: once; CDR3 protein: CATSRLYGGGSHEQFF; CDR3 DNA: TGTGCCACCAGCAGGCTTTATGGGGGGGGGTCCCATGAGCAGTTCTTC
J gene: TRBJ1-2; V gene: TRBV5-4; D gene: TRBD1; clone size: once; CDR3 protein: CASSLRQGLNYGYTF; CDR3 DNA: TGTGCCAGCAGCTTAAGACAGGGGTTGAACTATGGCTACACCTTC
J gene: TRBJ1-4; V gene: TRBV19; D gene: .; clone size: .; CDR3 protein: CASSAYPRATNEKLFF; CDR3 DNA: TGTGCCAGTAGTGCATACCCCCGGGCAACTAATGAAAAACTGTTTTTT
J gene: TRBJ2-3; V gene: TRBV9; D gene: .; clone size: .; CDR3 protein: CASSVGSRGLQYF; CDR3 DNA: TGTGCCAGCAGCGTAGGGTCTAGGGGACTGCAGTATTTT
J gene: TRBJ1-4; V gene: TRBV9; D gene: TRBD1; clone size: .; CDR3 protein: CASSRGTGGEKLFF; CDR3 DNA: TGTGCCAGCAGCCGAGGGACAGGTGGTGAAAAACTGTTTTTT
J gene: TRBJ1-2; V gene: TRBV27; D gene: TRBD1; clone size: .; CDR3 protein: CASTKTSPGTEYLYGYTF; CDR3 DNA: TGTGCCAGCACTAAAACGTCCCCGGGGACAGAATATTTATATGGCTACACCTTC
J gene: TRBJ2-2; V gene: TRBV25-1; D gene: .; clone size: few; CDR3 protein: CASSDVVRNTGELFF; CDR3 DNA: TGTGCCAGCAGTGATGTTGTCAGAAACACCGGGGAGCTGTTTTTT
J gene: TRBJ2-2; V gene: TRBV6-1; D gene: .; clone size: .; CDR3 protein: CASSGVRQGNTGELFF; CDR3 DNA: TGTGCCAGCAGTGGCGTTCGGCAGGGCAACACCGGGGAGCTGTTTTTT
J gene: TRBJ2-3; V gene: TRBV18; D gene: TRBD2; clone size: once; CDR3 protein: CASSPGLPSTDTQYF; CDR3 DNA: TGTGCCAGCTCACCGGGACTACCCAGCACAGATACGCAGTATTTT
J gene: TRBJ2-3; V gene: TRBV10-3; D gene: .; clone size: once; CDR3 protein: CAHSKEGHMSLNTQYF; CDR3 DNA: TGTGCCCACTCCAAAGAAGGACATATGTCCTTGAATACGCAGTATTTT
J gene: TRBJ1-4; V gene: TRBV6-5; D gene: .; clone size: .; CDR3 protein: CASSRTRATEKLFF; CDR3 DNA: TGTGCCAGCAGTCGCACTAGGGCAACTGAAAAACTGTTTTTT
J gene: TRBJ2-3; V gene: TRBV6-6; D gene: TRBD1; clone size: .; CDR3 protein: CASSHVTGQLKTDTQYF; CDR3 DNA: TGTGCCAGCAGTCACGTAACGGGACAGTTAAAGACAGATACGCAGTATTTT
J gene: TRBJ1-1; V gene: TRBV9; D gene: TRBD1; clone size: .; CDR3 protein: CASSVTGETEAFF; CDR3 DNA: TGTGCCAGCAGCGTAACAGGGGAGACTGAAGCTTTCTTT
J gene: TRBJ1-1; V gene: TRBV5-1; D gene: TRBD1; clone size: once; CDR3 protein: CASSFRGLNTEAFF; CDR3 DNA: TGCGCCAGCAGCTTCAGGGGGCTGAACACTGAAGCTTTCTTT
J gene: TRBJ2-3; V gene: TRBV6-1; D gene: .; clone size: .; CDR3 protein: CASSEVGGNTQYF; CDR3 DNA: TGTGCCAGCAGTGAAGTTGGGGGCAATACGCAGTATTTT
J gene: TRBJ2-1; V gene: TRBV6-2/TRBV6-3; D gene: .; clone size: .; CDR3 protein: CASSYSLGGKGEQFF; CDR3 DNA: TGTGCCAGCAGTTACTCGTTGGGGGGAAAGGGTGAGCAGTTCTTC
J gene: TRBJ2-6; V gene: TRBV19; D gene: .; clone size: .; CDR3 protein: CASKLHSGANVLTF; CDR3 DNA: TGTGCCAGCAAATTACACTCTGGGGCCAACGTCCTGACTTTC
J gene: TRBJ1-4; V gene: TRBV29-1; D gene: .; clone size: .; CDR3 protein: CSVRGINEKLFF; CDR3 DNA: TGCAGCGTACGGGGGATTAATGAAAAACTGTTTTTT
J gene: TRBJ1-3; V gene: TRBV18; D gene: .; clone size: .; CDR3 protein: CASSPGTTGQQNTIYF; CDR3 DNA: TGTGCCAGCTCACCAGGGACGACAGGCCAGCAAAACACCATATATTTT
J gene: TRBJ1-1; V gene: TRBV19; D gene: .; clone size: .; CDR3 protein: CASSSPTGMWTEAFF; CDR3 DNA: TGTGCCAGTAGTTCCCCTACAGGGATGTGGACTGAAGCTTTCTTT
J gene: TRBJ1-1; V gene: TRBV11-2; D gene: .; clone size: .; CDR3 protein: CASSFPTRDNLMNTEAFF; CDR3 DNA: TGTGCCAGCAGCTTCCCCACCCGGGACAACCTAATGAACACTGAAGCTTTCTTT
J gene: TRBJ2-1; V gene: TRBV10-1; D gene: .; clone size: .; CDR3 protein: CASSDHGRVNEQFF; CDR3 DNA: TGCGCCAGCAGTGACCACGGTCGTGTAAATGAGCAGTTCTTC
J gene: TRBJ1-2; V gene: TRBV6-1; D gene: .; clone size: .; CDR3 protein: CASSDRGLANYGYTF; CDR3 DNA: TGTGCCAGCAGTGATAGAGGTCTAGCTAACTATGGCTACACCTTC
J gene: TRBJ2-2; V gene: TRBV7-8; D gene: .; clone size: .; CDR3 protein: CASSLAVTNTGELFF; CDR3 DNA: TGTGCCAGCAGCTTAGCTGTTACGAACACCGGGGAGCTGTTTTTT
J gene: TRBJ2-2; V gene: TRBV2; D gene: TRBD1; clone size: .; CDR3 protein: CASSRTGARTGELFF; CDR3 DNA: TGTGCCAGCAGTAGAACAGGGGCGCGGACCGGGGAGCTGTTTTTT
J gene: TRBJ1-5; V gene: TRBV5-1; D gene: .; clone size: .; CDR3 protein: CASSLEGVHSPQPQHF; CDR3 DNA: TGCGCCAGCAGCTTGGAGGGAGTCCACAGTCCTCAGCCCCAGCATTTT
J gene: TRBJ2-4; V gene: TRBV23-1; D gene: .; clone size: .; CDR3 protein: CASSHYDTCLAKNIQYF; CDR3 DNA: TGCGCCAGCAGTCACTACGACACTTGCCTAGCCAAAAACATTCAGTACTTC